This T cell receptor (beta chain) derives from a study of CD8 T cells in ankylosing spondylitis. Comment on this clonotype: Its cognate antigen is unknown.

CDR3 length: 17 residues. CDR1 is LNHDA, CDR2 SQIVND, per germline (reference sequence). The trim removed 5 bases at V and 1 base at J, leaving 9 bases unmatched. Study-wide points: Disease-associated clones were reportedly significantly overrepresented in matched ankylosing spondylitis synovial fluid. In synovial fluid and blood from reactive arthritis, some motif variants were previously reported.

Quantitative 5'-RACE with molecular barcodes produced the TCR beta libraries. TCRdb re-called the 5' RACE reads through MiXCR, storing one row per CDR3 protein. The data contain approximately 240,000 distinct CDR3 sequences, over 9.5% of them singletons. The sample was blood, either unsorted or a sorted T cell fraction (not recorded which). The chain joins TRBV19 to TRBJ1-1; 11 nucleotides line up with TRBD1. This clonotype was obtained from a male donor with ankylosing spondylitis or in good health (not recorded which). The CDR3 DNA follows: TGTGCCAGTAGTGGACAGGGGGCCATATGGGAGAACACTGAAGCTTTCTTT. Encoded protein: CASSGQGAIWENTEAFF.